The 7 T cell receptor beta chains presented below share a single source sample, sequenced in a study of shared clonotypes between healthy human individuals. Here immunoSEQ multiplex PCR was the method, and the copy in TCRdb shows in-frame clones only, minus some. This repertoire shows more than 400,000 clones, about 96% found once; its top ten account for 0.05% to 0.07%. The sequencing sample was made of naive CD4+ T cells sorted from blood. Subset denoted: CD45RA+ positively selected. The receptors originated from a woman aged 25 to 45 in good health.

Only one count was recorded for this clone. The chain couples TRBV27 to TRBJ1-2; no firm D call. CDR1 is MNHEY, CDR2 SMNVEV, per germline (reference sequence). Trimming stripped 4 bases from V and 3 bases from J, with 9 bases between. The CDR3 is made up of 13 amino acids. In DNA form, the CDR3 reads TGTGCCAGCAGTTGGAAGCCCTACTATGGCTACACCTTC. Amino acids: CASSWKPYYGYTF.

The chain recombines TRBV28 with TRBJ1-1, with 7 bases aligning to TRBD1. J was trimmed by 4 bases and V by 4 bases; bases with no gene match: 3. In germline, CDR1 is MDHEN, CDR2 SYDVKM. The CDR3 length is 13 residues. This CDR3 reads CASSSTGSTEAFF. As DNA, the CDR3 is TGTGCCAGCAGTTCGACAGGGAGCACTGAAGCTTTCTTT.

The gene calls are TRBV11-2 and TRBJ2-5; 10 bases agree with TRBD2. The J call may be in error: the DNA end matches TRBJ2-7 better. CDR1 and CDR2 from the germline V gene are SGHAT and FQNNGV. The CDR3 runs to 17 residues. CDR3 loop: CASSLVFPSGSGYEQYF. The CDR3 DNA follows: TGTGCCAGCAGCTTAGTCTTCCCTAGCGGGAGCGGGTACGAGCAGTACTTC.

The DNA for the CDR3 is TGTGCCAGCAGTTTCCCAACCACAGATACGCAGTATTTT. It codes for CASSFPTTDTQYF. The chain combines TRBV28 with TRBJ2-3; D gene ambiguous. The CDR3 consists of 13 residues. V lost 3 bases, J lost 2 bases, and 6 bases lay in between. Germline V gene lookup returns CDR1 MDHEN and CDR2 SYDVKM.

The chain has TRBV28 and TRBJ2-1; no clear D. Per the germline V gene, CDR1 is MDHEN and CDR2 is SYDVKM. This CDR3 has 16 amino acids. Trimming removed 3 bases at V and 0 bases at J, with 12 bases between. The CDR3 loop is CASSLMGKRSYNEQFF. The CDR3 coding sequence is TGTGCCAGCAGTTTGATGGGTAAGCGCTCCTACAATGAGCAGTTCTTC.

The chain joins TRBV6-1 to TRBJ2-7; 7 nucleotides match TRBD2. The CDR3 has 12 residues. In germline, CDR1 is MNHNS, CDR2 SASEGT. CDR3 sequence: CASRREGYEQYF. CDR3 nucleotide sequence: TGTGCAAGTCGCAGGGAGGGCTACGAGCAGTACTTC.

V usage is TRBV5-1 and J usage is TRBJ2-3; TRBD2 aligns across 16 bases. CDR1 is SGHRS and CDR2 is YFSETQ in the germline V gene. The CDR3 covers 18 residues. The ends lost 0 bases at V and 2 bases at J; junction bases unmatched: 3. The CDR3 sequence is CASSLGGTSGRATDTQYF. In nucleotides, the CDR3 is TGCGCCAGCAGCTTGGGGGGGACTAGCGGGAGGGCCACAGATACGCAGTATTTT.